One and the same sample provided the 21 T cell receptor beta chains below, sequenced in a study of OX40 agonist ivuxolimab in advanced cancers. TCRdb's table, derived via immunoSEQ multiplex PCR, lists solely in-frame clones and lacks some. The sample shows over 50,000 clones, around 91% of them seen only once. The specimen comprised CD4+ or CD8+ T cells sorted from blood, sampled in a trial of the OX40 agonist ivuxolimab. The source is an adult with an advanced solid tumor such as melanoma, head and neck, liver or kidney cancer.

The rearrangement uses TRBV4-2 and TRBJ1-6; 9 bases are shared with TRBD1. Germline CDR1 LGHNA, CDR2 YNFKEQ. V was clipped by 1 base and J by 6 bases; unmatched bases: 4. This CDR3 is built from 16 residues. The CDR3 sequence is CASSQAGQGGNSPLHF. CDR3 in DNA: TGTGCCAGCAGCCAAGCGGGACAGGGCGGTAATTCACCCCTCCACTTT.

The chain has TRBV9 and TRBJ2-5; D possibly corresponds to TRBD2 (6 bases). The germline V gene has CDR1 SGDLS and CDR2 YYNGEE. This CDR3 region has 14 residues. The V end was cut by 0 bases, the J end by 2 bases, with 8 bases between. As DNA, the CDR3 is TGTGCCAGCAGCGTAGGGGACTTTCAAGAGACCCAGTACTTC. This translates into CASSVGDFQETQYF.

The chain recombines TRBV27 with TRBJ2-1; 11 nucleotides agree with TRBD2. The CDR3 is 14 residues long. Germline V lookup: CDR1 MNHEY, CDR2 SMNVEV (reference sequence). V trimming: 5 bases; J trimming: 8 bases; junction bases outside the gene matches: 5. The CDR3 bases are TGTGCCAGCAGTCCAGCTAGCGGGGGGCATGAGCAGTTCTTC. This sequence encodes CASSPASGGHEQFF.

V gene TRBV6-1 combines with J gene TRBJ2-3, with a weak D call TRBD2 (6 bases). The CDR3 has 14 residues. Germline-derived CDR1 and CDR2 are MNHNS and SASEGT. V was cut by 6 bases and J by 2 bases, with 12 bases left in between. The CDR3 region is CASSTGLVTDTQYF. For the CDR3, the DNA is TGTGCCAGCAGCACGGGACTTGTCACAGATACGCAGTATTTT.

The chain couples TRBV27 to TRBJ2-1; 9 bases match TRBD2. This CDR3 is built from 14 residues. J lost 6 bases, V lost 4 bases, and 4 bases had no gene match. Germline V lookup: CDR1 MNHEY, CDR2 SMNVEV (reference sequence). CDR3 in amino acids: CASSSSTSGNEQFF. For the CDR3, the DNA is TGTGCCAGCAGTTCATCGACTAGCGGCAATGAGCAGTTCTTC.

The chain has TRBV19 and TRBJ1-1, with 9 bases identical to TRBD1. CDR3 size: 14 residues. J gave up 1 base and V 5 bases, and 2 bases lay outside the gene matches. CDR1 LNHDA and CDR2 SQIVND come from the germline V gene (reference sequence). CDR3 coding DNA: TGTGCCAGTAGTGTACAGGGGGCGAACACTGAAGCTTTCTTT. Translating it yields CASSVQGANTEAFF.

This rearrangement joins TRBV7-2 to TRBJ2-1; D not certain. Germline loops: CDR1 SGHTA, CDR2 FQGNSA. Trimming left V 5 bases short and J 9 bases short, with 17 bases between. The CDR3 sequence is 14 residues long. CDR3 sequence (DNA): TGTGCCAGCAGCCTCCTTTCAGAGATGAGTGAGCAGTTCTTC. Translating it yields CASSLLSEMSEQFF.

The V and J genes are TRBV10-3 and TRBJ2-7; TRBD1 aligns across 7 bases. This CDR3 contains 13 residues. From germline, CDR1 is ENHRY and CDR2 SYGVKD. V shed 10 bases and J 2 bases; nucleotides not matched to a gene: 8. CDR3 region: CATSGTATYEQYF. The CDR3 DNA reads TGTGCCACTTCCGGGACAGCAACCTACGAGCAGTACTTC.

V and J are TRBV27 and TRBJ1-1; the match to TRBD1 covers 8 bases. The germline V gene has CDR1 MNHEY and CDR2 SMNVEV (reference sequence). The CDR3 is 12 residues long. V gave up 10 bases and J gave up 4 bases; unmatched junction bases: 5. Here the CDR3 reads CATSDRGTEAFF. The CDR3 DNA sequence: TGTGCCACCTCCGACAGGGGCACTGAAGCTTTCTTT.

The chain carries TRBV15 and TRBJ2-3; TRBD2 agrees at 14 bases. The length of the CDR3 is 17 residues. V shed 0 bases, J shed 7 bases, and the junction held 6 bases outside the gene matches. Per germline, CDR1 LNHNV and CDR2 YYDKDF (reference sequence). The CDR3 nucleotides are TGTGCCACCAGCAGAGATCGTGGACTAGCGGGAGGAAATACGCAGTATTTT. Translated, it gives CATSRDRGLAGGNTQYF.

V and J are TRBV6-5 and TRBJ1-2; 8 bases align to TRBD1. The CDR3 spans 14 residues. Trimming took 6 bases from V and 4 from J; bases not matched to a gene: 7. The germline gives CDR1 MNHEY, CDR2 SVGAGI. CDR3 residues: CASRSTGTGYGYTF. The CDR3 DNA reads TGTGCCAGCAGATCCACCGGGACAGGCTATGGCTACACCTTC.

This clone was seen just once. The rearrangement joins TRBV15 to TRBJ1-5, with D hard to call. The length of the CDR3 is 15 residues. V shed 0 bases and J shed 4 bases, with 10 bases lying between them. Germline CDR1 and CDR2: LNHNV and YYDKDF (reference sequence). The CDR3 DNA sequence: TGTGCCACCAGCAGAGATCCTGGGGATAATCAGCCCCAGCATTTT. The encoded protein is CATSRDPGDNQPQHF.

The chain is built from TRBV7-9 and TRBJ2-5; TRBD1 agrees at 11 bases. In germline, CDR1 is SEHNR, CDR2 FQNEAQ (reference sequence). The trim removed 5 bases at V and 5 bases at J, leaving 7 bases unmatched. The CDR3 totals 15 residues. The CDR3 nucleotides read TGTGCCAGCAGCCTCCGGGACAGGGGGGATGAGACCCAGTACTTC. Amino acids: CASSLRDRGDETQYF.

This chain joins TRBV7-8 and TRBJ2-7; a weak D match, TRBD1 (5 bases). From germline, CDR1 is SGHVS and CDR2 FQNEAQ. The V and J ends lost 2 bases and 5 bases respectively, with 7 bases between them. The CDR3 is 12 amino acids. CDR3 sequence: CASSLRGNEQYF. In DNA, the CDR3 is TGTGCCAGCAGCTTAAGGGGCAACGAGCAGTACTTC. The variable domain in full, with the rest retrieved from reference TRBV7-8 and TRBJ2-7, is GAGVSQSPRYKVAKRGQDVALRCDPISGHVSLFWYQQALGQGPEFLTYFQNEAQLDKSGLPSDRFFAERPEGSVSTLKIQRTQQEDSAVYLCASSLRGNEQYFGPGTRLTVT.

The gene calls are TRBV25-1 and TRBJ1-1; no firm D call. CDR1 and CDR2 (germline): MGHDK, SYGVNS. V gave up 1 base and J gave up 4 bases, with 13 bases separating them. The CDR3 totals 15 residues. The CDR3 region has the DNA TGTGCCAGCAGTGAATTTAACGATCTAGTCACTGAAGCTTTCTTT. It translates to CASSEFNDLVTEAFF.

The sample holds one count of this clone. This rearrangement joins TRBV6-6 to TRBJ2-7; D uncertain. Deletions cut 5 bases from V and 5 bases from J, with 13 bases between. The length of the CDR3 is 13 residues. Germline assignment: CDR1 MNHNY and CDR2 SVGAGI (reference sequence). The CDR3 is CASSPSPRHEQYF. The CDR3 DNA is TGTGCCAGCAGTCCAAGTCCCCGCCACGAGCAGTACTTC.

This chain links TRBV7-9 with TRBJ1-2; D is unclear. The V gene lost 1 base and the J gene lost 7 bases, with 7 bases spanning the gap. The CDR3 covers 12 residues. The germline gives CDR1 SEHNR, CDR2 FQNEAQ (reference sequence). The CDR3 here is CASSLDHAGYTF. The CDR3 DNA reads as TGTGCCAGCAGCTTAGATCATGCTGGCTACACCTTC.

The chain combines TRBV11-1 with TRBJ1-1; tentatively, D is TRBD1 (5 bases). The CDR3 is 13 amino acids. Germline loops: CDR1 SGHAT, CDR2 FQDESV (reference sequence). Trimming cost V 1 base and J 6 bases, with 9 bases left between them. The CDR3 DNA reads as TGTGCCAGCAGCTTAGTAACAGGCTCTGAAGCTTTCTTT. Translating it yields CASSLVTGSEAFF.

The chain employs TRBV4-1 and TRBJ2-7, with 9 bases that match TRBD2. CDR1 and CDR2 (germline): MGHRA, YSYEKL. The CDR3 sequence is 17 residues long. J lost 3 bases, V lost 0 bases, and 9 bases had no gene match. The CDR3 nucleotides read TGCGCCAGCAGCCAAGAACCCTTAGCGGGAGCCCTCTACGAGCAGTACTTC. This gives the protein CASSQEPLAGALYEQYF.

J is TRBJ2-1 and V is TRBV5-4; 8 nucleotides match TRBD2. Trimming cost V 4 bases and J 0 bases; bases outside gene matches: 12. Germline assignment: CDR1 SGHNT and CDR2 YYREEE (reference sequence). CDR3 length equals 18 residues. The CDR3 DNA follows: TGTGCCAGCAGCCCCGCCGCACTAGCGGCCAGCTCCTACAATGAGCAGTTCTTC. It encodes CASSPAALAASSYNEQFF.

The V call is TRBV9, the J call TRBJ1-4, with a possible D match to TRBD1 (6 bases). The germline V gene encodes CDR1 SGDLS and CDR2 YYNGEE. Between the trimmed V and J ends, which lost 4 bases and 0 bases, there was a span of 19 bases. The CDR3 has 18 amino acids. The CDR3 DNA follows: TGTGCCAGCAGCCCCTCCTGGAGAGGGGGAGCAACTAATGAAAAACTGTTTTTT. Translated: CASSPSWRGGATNEKLFF. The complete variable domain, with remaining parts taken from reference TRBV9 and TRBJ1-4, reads DSGVTQTPKHLITATGQRVTLRCSPRSGDLSVYWYQQSLDQGLQFLIQYYNGEERAKGNILERFSAQQFPDLHSELNLSSLELGDSALYFCASSPSWRGGATNEKLFFGSGTQLSVL.